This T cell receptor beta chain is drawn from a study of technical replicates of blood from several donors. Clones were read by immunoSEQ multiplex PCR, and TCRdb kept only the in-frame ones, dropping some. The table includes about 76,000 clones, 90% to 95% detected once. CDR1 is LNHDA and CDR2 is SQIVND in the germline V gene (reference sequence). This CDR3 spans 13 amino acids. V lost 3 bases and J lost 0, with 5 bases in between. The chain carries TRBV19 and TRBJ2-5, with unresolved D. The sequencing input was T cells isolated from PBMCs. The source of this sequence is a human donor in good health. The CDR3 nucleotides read TGTGCCAGTAGTATTGCGAACCAAGAGACCCAGTACTTC. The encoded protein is CASSIANQETQYF.